Presented here are 12 T cell receptor beta chains from one specimen sequenced in a study of graft-versus-host responses after intestinal transplantation. The table came from immunoSEQ multiplex PCR; TCRdb's copy has only in-frame clones and leaves some out. The profile shows 7,500 or so clones, about 22% of them singletons. The sequencing used alloreactive CD4+ T cells from a mixed lymphocyte reaction culture, collected before transplantation. Documented subset: CFSE-low proliferating T cells sorted from roughly 6-day pre-transplant mixed lymphocyte reaction (GvH or HvG direction). The source is a human patient who was an organ donor for intestinal transplantation.

The chain joins TRBV11-3 to TRBJ2-3; 12 bases map to TRBD2. There are 16 residues in the CDR3. V was clipped by 2 bases and J by 3 bases; unmatched bases: 3. CDR1 is SGHNT and CDR2 is YENEEA in the germline V gene. DNA of the CDR3: TGTGCCAGCAGCTTAAGACTAGCGGGAGTTACAGATACGCAGTATTTT. Protein sequence: CASSLRLAGVTDTQYF.

The rearrangement joins TRBV5-1 to TRBJ2-7; TRBD2 might be the D (5 bases). Per germline, CDR1 SGHRS and CDR2 YFSETQ. Trimming stripped 4 bases from V and 5 bases from J, with 16 bases between. This CDR3 spans 14 amino acids. CDR3 amino acids: CASSHSGATHEQYF. The DNA of the CDR3 is TGCGCCAGCAGCCACAGCGGAGCCACCCACGAGCAGTACTTC.

Regarding this clone: This may be a read error, as it is one base from a much larger clone. The chain couples TRBV29-1 to TRBJ2-2; 7 bases are shared with TRBD2. This CDR3 has 12 residues. The germline V gene encodes CDR1 SQVTM and CDR2 ANQGSEA. The CDR3 DNA is TGCAGCGGTGAACGGGGGGACGGGGAGCTGTTTTTT. This codes for CSGERGDGELFF.

This clone rates as medium-sized. V gene TRBV5-6 combines with J gene TRBJ2-3; D is undetermined. Germline assignment: CDR1 SGHDT and CDR2 YYEEEE. V was trimmed by 1 base and J by 7 bases, leaving 16 bases between them. This CDR3 contains 15 residues. In nucleotides, the CDR3 is TGTGCCAGCAGCTTGATCCTACTATCAAAGAATACGCAGTATTTT. Residues: CASSLILLSKNTQYF.

The chain combines TRBV20-1 with TRBJ1-2; D is ambiguous. V shed 3 bases and J shed 8 bases, with 10 bases lying between them. The CDR3 is 11 residues long. Germline V gives CDR1 DFQATT, CDR2 SNEGSKA (reference sequence). CDR3 amino acids: CSASHHGGYTF. The CDR3 bases are TGCAGTGCTAGTCACCACGGGGGCTACACCTTC.

This sequence joins TRBV6-1 and TRBJ1-2; 7 bases are shared with TRBD1. Germline-derived CDR1 and CDR2 are MNHNS and SASEGT. CDR3 length: 14 residues. The trim removed 5 bases at V and 5 bases at J, leaving 8 bases unmatched. The CDR3 nucleotides are TGTGCCAGCAGTTTTTCCGGGACAGATTATGGCTACACCTTC. Encoded protein: CASSFSGTDYGYTF.

Only a few counts were recorded for this clone. This clone may be a read error of a much larger clone one base away. Other DNA sequences in this specimen translate into the identical CDR3. The rearrangement uses TRBV4-1 and TRBJ1-1; D is uncertain. The CDR3 consists of 15 residues. The ends were cut back, 0 bases at V and 8 bases at J, with 16 bases in the middle. The germline V gene has CDR1 MGHRA and CDR2 YSYEKL. The CDR3: CASSQDTVAAREAFF. The DNA for the CDR3 is TGCGCCAGCAGCCAAGATACGGTAGCAGCGAGAGAAGCTTTCTTT.

CDR3 in DNA: TGCGCCAGCAGCCGTCAGTGGGGAGGGGCGAACACCGGGGAGCTGTTTTTT. It translates to CASSRQWGGANTGELFF. The rearrangement uses TRBV4-1 and TRBJ2-2; 7 positions agree with TRBD2. CDR3 length: 17 residues. In germline, CDR1 is MGHRA, CDR2 YSYEKL. The J segment lost 0 bases and the V segment lost 4 bases, leaving 8 bases of the junction unmatched.

The chain employs TRBV11-3 and TRBJ2-5, with unresolved D. V lost 1 base to trimming and J lost 4 bases, with 1 base between them. Germline V gene sequence: CDR1 SGHNT, CDR2 YENEEA. This CDR3 contains 11 residues. The CDR3 nucleotides are TGTGCCAGCAGCTTAGGAGAGACCCAGTACTTC. Residues: CASSLGETQYF.

Only a few counts were recorded for this clone. This may be a read error: a much more frequent sequence differs by one nucleotide. In the same sample, other DNA sequences code for this CDR3. This chain uses TRBV2 with TRBJ2-7, with TRBD1 matching over 11 bases. Unmatched junction bases numbered 4, after V lost 6 bases and J lost 6 bases. The germline V gene encodes CDR1 SNHLY and CDR2 FYNNEI. This CDR3 is 13 amino acids long. The CDR3 region is CASSPDRGPEQYF. The CDR3 DNA follows: TGTGCCAGCAGCCCGGACAGGGGGCCCGAGCAGTACTTC.

The rearrangement links TRBV28 to TRBJ2-5; 9 nucleotides match TRBD1. This CDR3 is built from 15 residues. The germline CDR1 and CDR2 sequences are MDHEN and SYDVKM. V gave up 5 bases and J gave up 5 bases; unmatched junction bases: 9. CDR3 sequence: CASSGWTGEGETQYF. The CDR3 coding sequence is TGTGCCAGCAGTGGTTGGACAGGGGAGGGGGAGACCCAGTACTTC.

In its sample, this clone was seen a few times. The V and J genes are TRBV27 and TRBJ1-3; D unclear. Trimming removed 2 bases at V and 7 bases at J, with 15 bases between. Germline-derived CDR1 and CDR2 are MNHEY and SMNVEV (reference sequence). This CDR3 is built from 15 residues. The CDR3 loop reads CASSLDGHPSNTIYF. CDR3 nucleotide sequence: TGTGCCAGCAGTTTAGACGGTCACCCGAGTAACACCATATATTTT.